This T cell receptor (beta chain) derives from a study of patients and donors after allogeneic stem cell transplantation. This clonotype was detected a few times. Germline CDR1 and CDR2: MNHEY and SVGEGT. After removal of 6 bases from V and 2 bases from J, the junction contained 9 bases not matched to a gene. The CDR3 is 15 residues long. Via MiXCR, TCRdb re-called the RT-PCR reads, giving one row per CDR3 protein. The table records about a million distinct CDR3 sequences, 15% to 20% of them present only once. Sequencing used blood, either unsorted or a sorted T cell fraction (not recorded which). This TCR was recovered from a human donor who was either an allogeneic HSCT recipient or a stem cell or donor lymphocyte infusion donor (not recorded which). It is not recorded whose cells these are; they may come from a transplant donor. This chain uses TRBV6-2 or TRBV6-3 with TRBJ1-1; 7 bases map to TRBD1. The CDR3 protein is CASRSPGQINTEAFF. As DNA, the CDR3 is TGTGCCAGCAGGAGTCCGGGACAGATAAACACTGAAGCTTTCTTT.